The 7 T cell receptor beta chains presented below share a single source sample, sequenced in a study of T-cell reconstitution after alpha-beta-depleted transplantation in children. Unique molecular identifiers featured in how the TCRbeta library was prepared. TCRdb processed the PCR reads anew with MiXCR; each CDR3 protein has one entry. The sample lists 500,000 to 750,000 distinct CDR3 sequences, roughly 13% seen once, with around 2% in the top ten. The material sequenced was PBMCs, mostly from graft donor cells, taken 360 days after TCRalphabeta/CD19-depleted stem cell transplant. All receptors come from a male patient aged 5 to 17 who had a stem cell transplant for acute myeloid leukemia, so the T cells may come from the graft donor.

This clonotype was seen a few times. The rearrangement joins TRBV6-2 or TRBV6-3 to TRBJ2-1, with 11 bases identical to TRBD2. The ends lost 8 bases at V and 9 bases at J; junction bases unmatched: 6. The germline V gene encodes CDR1 MNHEY and CDR2 SVGEGT. This CDR3 spans 13 amino acids. The CDR3 reads CASLAGGWSEQFF. DNA for the CDR3: TGTGCCAGCTTAGCGGGAGGGTGGAGTGAGCAGTTCTTC.

This clonotype has ten or more counts. V usage is TRBV20-1 and J usage is TRBJ2-7; maybe TRBD1 (5 bases). Looked up from germline, CDR1 is DFQATT and CDR2 is SNEGSKA (reference sequence). The V gene lost 3 bases and the J gene lost 2 bases, with 5 bases spanning the gap. The CDR3 runs to 11 residues. CDR3 in amino acids: CSARTAYEQYF. The CDR3 nucleotides are TGCAGTGCTAGGACAGCCTACGAGCAGTACTTC.

This clonotype was observed at least ten times. The chain has TRBV10-3 and TRBJ2-7; TRBD2 aligns across 10 bases. Germline V gene sequence: CDR1 ENHRY, CDR2 SYGVKD. V lost 4 bases, J lost 3 bases, and 6 bases stayed unmatched. This CDR3 contains 15 residues. CDR3 loop: CAISAASGSFYEQYF. In DNA, the CDR3 is TGTGCCATCAGTGCTGCTAGCGGGAGTTTCTACGAGCAGTACTTC.

In this sample, this clonotype turned up many times. One end of the junction fails to match germline, which may point to a read error. The chain uses TRBV7-7 and TRBJ2-3; 9 nucleotides line up with TRBD1. Germline-derived CDR1 and CDR2 are SSHAT and FNYEAQ (reference sequence). This CDR3 is built from 15 residues. The chain's CDR3 is CASSPGTGLVDTQYF. DNA of the CDR3: TGTGCTAGCAGCCCCGGGACAGGGTTGGTGGATACGCAGTATTTT.

This clonotype was seen at least ten times. The J gene is TRBJ2-2, the V gene TRBV28; 12 nucleotides line up with TRBD1. V gave up 4 bases and J gave up 2 bases; unmatched junction bases: 14. Germline CDR1 and CDR2: MDHEN and SYDVKM. This CDR3 region has 20 residues. In DNA, the CDR3 is TGTGCCAGCAGTTCATTACTATCGTGGGACAGGGGGCAAAACACCGGGGAGCTGTTTTTT. It is translated as CASSSLLSWDRGQNTGELFF.

This clonotype was observed a handful of times. The chain recombines TRBV29-1 with TRBJ2-7, with 7 nucleotides matching TRBD1. Losses at the gene ends were 4 bases for V and 4 bases for J; bases not matched to a gene: 10. The CDR3 runs 14 residues. The germline V gene has CDR1 SQVTM and CDR2 ANQGSEA. CDR3 loop: CSVVRGDRPYEQYF. CDR3 nucleotides: TGCAGCGTTGTACGAGGGGACAGACCGTACGAGCAGTACTTC.

This clonotype was observed at least ten times. J is TRBJ2-1 and V is TRBV28, with a weak D call TRBD1 (7 bases). In germline, CDR1 is MDHEN, CDR2 SYDVKM. V lost 1 base to trimming and J lost 6 bases, with 10 bases between them. The CDR3 sequence is 14 residues long. The CDR3: CASSLFQGGNEQFF. The CDR3 bases are TGTGCCAGCAGTTTATTCCAGGGGGGCAATGAGCAGTTCTTC.